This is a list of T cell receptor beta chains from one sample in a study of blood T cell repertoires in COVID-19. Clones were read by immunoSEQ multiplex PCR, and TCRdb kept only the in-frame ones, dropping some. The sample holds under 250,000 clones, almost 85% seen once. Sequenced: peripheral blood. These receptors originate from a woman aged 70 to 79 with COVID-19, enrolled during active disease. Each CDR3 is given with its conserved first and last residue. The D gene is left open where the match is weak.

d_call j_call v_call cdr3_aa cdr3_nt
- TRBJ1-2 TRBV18 CASSPPQGIYGYTF TGTGCCAGCTCACCACCACAGGGAATCTATGGCTACACCTTC
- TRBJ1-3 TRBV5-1 CASSLAGAGNTIYF TGCGCCAGCAGCTTGGCCGGGGCTGGAAACACCATATATTTT
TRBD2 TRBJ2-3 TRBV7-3 CASSLSSGVLSTDTQYF TGTGCCAGCAGCTTGAGTAGCGGGGTCCTAAGCACAGATACGCAGTATTTT
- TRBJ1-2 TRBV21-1 CASSLKPGKFDYGYTF TGTGCCAGCAGCCTTAAACCCGGGAAATTCGACTATGGCTACACCTTC
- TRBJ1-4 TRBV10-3 CAISDPRETTNEKLFF TGTGCCATCAGTGACCCGCGGGAAACAACTAATGAAAAACTGTTTTTT
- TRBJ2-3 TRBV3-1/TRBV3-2 CASSQRGGITDTQYF TGTGCCAGCAGCCAGAGGGGGGGAATCACAGATACGCAGTATTTT
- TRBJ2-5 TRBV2 CASSDVRGDLQETQYF TGTGCCAGCAGTGACGTGCGGGGCGACTTACAAGAGACCCAGTACTTC
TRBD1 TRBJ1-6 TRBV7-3 CASSRGGTGGNSPLHF TGTGCCAGCAGCCGCGGCGGGACAGGGGGCAATTCACCCCTCCACTTT
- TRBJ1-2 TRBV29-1 CSVDRQFGGYTF TGCAGCGTTGATCGACAGTTCGGTGGCTACACCTTC
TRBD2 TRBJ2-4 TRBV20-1 CSASHGLAGVSNIQYF TGCAGTGCTAGTCACGGACTAGCGGGAGTTAGTAACATTCAGTACTTC